These 17 T cell receptor beta chains originate from one sample sequenced in a study of T cell clones after liver transplantation. Profiling relied on immunoSEQ multiplex PCR, and the TCRdb table lists in-frame clones only, not all of them. The profile covers roughly 74,000 clones, with about 80% appearing a single time and less than 0.65% taken by the ten largest. Specimen: CD4+ T cells from blood, collected before liver transplant. These receptors were taken from a human donor who received a liver transplant.

This chain joins TRBV7-8 and TRBJ1-5, with D possibly being TRBD1 (5 bases). Trimming took off 0 bases at V and 5 bases at J, with 5 bases between the two ends. CDR1 and CDR2 from the germline V gene are SGHVS and FQNEAQ. This CDR3 region has 13 residues. In nucleotides, the CDR3 is TGTGCCAGCAGCTTAGCGGGGGATCAGCCCCAGCATTTT. Protein: CASSLAGDQPQHF. The whole variable domain, filled in from reference TRBV7-8 and TRBJ1-5, reads GAGVSQSPRYKVAKRGQDVALRCDPISGHVSLFWYQQALGQGPEFLTYFQNEAQLDKSGLPSDRFFAERPEGSVSTLKIQRTQQEDSAVYLCASSLAGDQPQHFGDGTRLSIL.

This clone was detected a few times. J is TRBJ2-2 and V is TRBV18; maybe TRBD1 (6 bases). The CDR3 covers 13 residues. V was cut by 5 bases and J by 4 bases, with 8 bases left in between. CDR1 KGHSH and CDR2 LQKENI come from the germline V gene. CDR3 in amino acids: CASSTRGTGELFF. The CDR3 region has the DNA TGTGCCAGCTCAACCAGGGGCACCGGGGAGCTGTTTTTT.

This rearrangement joins TRBV5-6 to TRBJ2-7, with 9 bases aligning to TRBD2. After removal of 0 bases from V and 2 bases from J, the junction contained 3 bases not matched to a gene. CDR3 length: 15 residues. From germline, CDR1 is SGHDT and CDR2 YYEEEE. CDR3 coding DNA: TGTGCCAGCAGCTTGGTGACTAGCGGTACCTACGAGCAGTACTTC. It translates to CASSLVTSGTYEQYF.

V usage is TRBV2 and J usage is TRBJ1-5; 7 nucleotides agree with TRBD1. Germline V lookup: CDR1 SNHLY, CDR2 FYNNEI. With 7 bases clipped from V and 3 bases from J, the junction kept 3 bases outside the gene matches. The CDR3 extends over 13 amino acids. Here the CDR3 DNA reads TGTGCCAGCAAAGGACAGGTCAATCAGCCCCAGCATTTT. It specifies CASKGQVNQPQHF.

A single count supports this clone. CDR3 in amino acids: CASSLGPGAYYEQYF. The CDR3 coding sequence is TGCGCCAGCAGCTTGGGGCCAGGGGCTTACTACGAGCAGTACTTC. The rearrangement links TRBV5-1 to TRBJ2-7, with a tentative D call TRBD1 (6 bases). Trimming pared 0 bases from V and 3 bases from J, leaving 13 bases between. CDR1 and CDR2 from the germline V gene are SGHRS and YFSETQ. There are 15 residues in the CDR3.

The chain carries TRBV7-9 and TRBJ1-2, with D possibly being TRBD1 (5 bases). From germline, CDR1 is SEHNR and CDR2 FQNEAQ (reference sequence). V was cut by 5 bases and J by 8 bases, with 18 bases left in between. The CDR3 has 14 amino acids. CDR3 in DNA: TGTGCCAGCAGCCCGAGGGGCGAGGGGTTCGGCTACACCTTC. Protein sequence: CASSPRGEGFGYTF.

The rearrangement links TRBV18 to TRBJ2-4; D is perhaps TRBD1 or TRBD2 (5 bases each). The V gene's germline CDR1 is KGHSH and CDR2 LQKENI. The CDR3 consists of 16 residues. Between the trimmed V and J ends, which lost 0 bases and 0 bases, there was a span of 9 bases. Here the CDR3 reads CASSPPSGRAKNIQYF. DNA of the CDR3: TGTGCCAGCTCACCACCATCAGGGAGAGCCAAAAACATTCAGTACTTC.

V is TRBV15 and J is TRBJ1-2; unclear D gene. CDR3 length: 17 amino acids. V shed 1 base and J shed 1 base, with 16 bases lying between them. Germline CDR1 reads LNHNV; CDR2 reads YYDKDF (reference sequence). This CDR3 reads CATSRVSGTAINYGYTF. CDR3 DNA sequence: TGTGCCACCAGCAGAGTGAGTGGTACAGCGATTAACTATGGCTACACCTTC.

The CDR3 sequence: CASSLLAGVTREQYF. In DNA form, the CDR3 reads TGTGCCAGCAGCCTTTTAGCGGGAGTAACGCGCGAGCAGTACTTC. The gene calls are TRBV6-5 and TRBJ2-7; 9 positions agree with TRBD2. The V gene's germline CDR1 is MNHEY and CDR2 SVGAGI. The V gene end was trimmed by 6 bases and the J gene end by 6 bases; junction bases not matched to a gene: 12. The CDR3 consists of 15 residues.

The chain joins TRBV19 to TRBJ1-5; D may be TRBD1 (5 bases). CDR3 length: 15 amino acids. V dropped 6 bases and J dropped 0 bases, with 12 bases sitting between them. Germline V gene lookup returns CDR1 LNHDA and CDR2 SQIVND (reference sequence). CDR3 loop: CASRPTDYSNQPQHF. The CDR3, as DNA: TGTGCCAGTAGACCGACAGATTATAGCAATCAGCCCCAGCATTTT.

This chain joins TRBV19 and TRBJ1-1; D is unclear. V gave up 5 bases and J gave up 7 bases, with 14 bases separating them. The germline gives CDR1 LNHDA, CDR2 SQIVND (reference sequence). The CDR3 is made up of 13 amino acids. CDR3 loop: CASSAQQWGEAFF. Written as DNA, the CDR3 is TGTGCCAGTAGTGCCCAACAGTGGGGTGAAGCTTTCTTT. The complete variable domain, with remaining parts taken from reference TRBV19 and TRBJ1-1, reads DGGITQSPKYLFRKEGQNVTLSCEQNLNHDAMYWYRQDPGQGLRLIYYSQIVNDFQKGDIAEGYSVSREKKESFPLTVTSAQKNPTAFYLCASSAQQWGEAFFGQGTRLTVV.

The rearrangement joins TRBV7-9 to TRBJ1-1; D remains unclear. CDR1 SEHNR and CDR2 FQNEAQ come from the germline V gene (reference sequence). V lost 5 bases, J lost 1 base, and 11 bases lay in between. The CDR3 runs to 14 residues. The CDR3 sequence: CASSMKGRNTEAFF. The DNA of the CDR3 is TGTGCCAGCAGCATGAAAGGGAGGAACACTGAAGCTTTCTTT.

CDR3 protein: CASSPLWTGVNEKLFF. In nucleotides, the CDR3 is TGTGCCAGCAGCCCCCTTTGGACAGGGGTTAATGAAAAACTGTTTTTT. The chain is built from TRBV7-9 and TRBJ1-4; 9 bases fit TRBD1. The CDR3 is 16 amino acids. The J segment lost 4 bases and the V segment lost 5 bases, leaving 8 bases of the junction unmatched. Germline CDR1 reads SEHNR; CDR2 reads FQNEAQ (reference sequence).

On this clone: A junction boundary mismatches the germline segment, possibly from a read error. Distinct nucleotide sequences in the sample also encode this CDR3. This sequence joins TRBV15 and TRBJ1-1, with D maybe TRBD1 (5 bases). Germline V CDR1 and CDR2: LNHNV, YYDKDF (reference sequence). This CDR3 comprises 15 residues. For the CDR3, the DNA is TGTGCCACCAGCAGAGCAATGGGGGGTCGGACTGAAGCCTTCTTT. Amino acids: CATSRAMGGRTEAFF.

The CDR3 loop reads CASSSGGSNEQYF. The DNA of the CDR3 is TGTGCCAGCAGTTCAGGAGGCTCGAACGAGCAGTACTTC. This sequence joins TRBV6-5 and TRBJ2-7; D is possibly TRBD2 (5 bases). This CDR3 has 13 residues. Germline lookup yields CDR1 MNHEY and CDR2 SVGAGI. Trimming cost V 4 bases and J 5 bases, with 12 bases left between them.

This sequence joins TRBV7-2 and TRBJ2-2, with 7 bases identical to TRBD2. In germline, CDR1 is SGHTA, CDR2 FQGNSA. J gave up 5 bases and V 4 bases, and 7 bases lay outside the gene matches. CDR3 length: 15 residues. The CDR3 reads CASSYGLGGTGELFF. CDR3 in DNA: TGTGCCAGCAGCTACGGACTAGGAGGGACCGGGGAGCTGTTTTTT.

V usage is TRBV18 and J usage is TRBJ2-7; D possibly matches TRBD1 or TRBD2 (5 bases each). The germline CDR1 and CDR2 sequences are KGHSH and LQKENI. Trimming pared 3 bases from V and 1 base from J, leaving 16 bases between. This CDR3 region has 16 residues. DNA of the CDR3: TGTGCCAGCTCACCCTCTGGGTCGGGGCCTTCCTACGAGCAGTACTTC. It is translated as CASSPSGSGPSYEQYF.